This T cell receptor beta chain was sequenced during a study of beta chain features in type 1 diabetes. The authors reverse transcribed all of the isolated RNA, so sequencing captured expressed TCRB transcripts. Only in-frame clones appear in the TCRdb table, and some are missing; sequencing was by immunoSEQ multiplex PCR. The top ten clones hold approximately 0.64% of a sample with about 180,000 clones, approximately 13% of them seen once. This clone was seen a handful of times. The antigen remains undetermined. This CDR3 is built from 19 residues. V gave up 1 base and J gave up 0 bases; unmatched junction bases: 10. Germline loops: CDR1 SGHRS, CDR2 YFSETQ. Study results and limitations: Cells with high TCR expression could be over-represented by cDNA sequencing. No resolution was reached here on whether HLA type influences TCRB rearrangement. In comparison with healthy donors, patients had naive, central memory and Treg TCRB repertoires that appeared more similar.

V and J are TRBV5-1 and TRBJ2-6; the match to TRBD1 covers 7 bases. The sequence came from a woman between 18 and 30 years old in good health. What was sequenced was central memory CD4+ T cells from blood. CDR3 amino acids: CASSLQRGQPFSGANVLTF. CDR3 DNA: TGCGCCAGCAGCTTGCAAAGGGGACAGCCCTTCTCTGGGGCCAACGTCCTGACTTTC.